The next 27 T cell receptor beta chains were all read from a single sample in a study of molecular identifiers for immune sequencing clone quantification. In TCRdb, the PCR reads were re-called with MiXCR into one record per CDR3 protein. Of 90,000 or so distinct CDR3 sequences in the sample, around 20% were seen once. Sequenced input: naive CD8+ T cells from blood, with Jurkat cell RNA spiked in. Described subset: FACS-sorted CD8+CD4-CCR7+CD45RA+ naive T cells. The source of these receptors is a human donor in good health. Some libraries in this study had Jurkat cell RNA spiked in.

This clonotype was seen at least ten times. The chain has TRBV30 and TRBJ2-3; 8 bases line up with TRBD2. This CDR3 comprises 14 residues. V shed 4 bases and J 8 bases; nucleotides not matched to a gene: 11. From germline, CDR1 is GTSNPN and CDR2 SVGIG (reference sequence). CDR3 protein: CAWTSGQNGGTQYF. The CDR3, as DNA: TGTGCCTGGACTAGCGGGCAAAACGGCGGTACGCAGTATTTT.

This clonotype was picked up many times. Written as DNA, the CDR3 is TGTGCCAGCAGCCAAGGAGCGGGAGGGCCCTCGGCAGATACGCAGTATTTT. Translating it yields CASSQGAGGPSADTQYF. The chain recombines TRBV3-1 with TRBJ2-3; 10 bases fit TRBD2. J was trimmed by 4 bases and V by 1 base; bases with no gene match: 8. Per the germline V gene, CDR1 is LGHDT and CDR2 is YNNKEL (reference sequence). The CDR3 length is 17 residues.

This clonotype has a handful of counts. The genes are TRBV11-2 and TRBJ2-1, with D unclear. Germline V lookup: CDR1 SGHAT, CDR2 FQNNGV. The CDR3 sequence is 14 residues long. V shed 5 bases and J shed 5 bases, with 13 bases lying between them. The CDR3 bases are TGTGCCAGCAGCCGGTTCTTCGGAGACAATGAGCAGTTCTTC. This gives the protein CASSRFFGDNEQFF.

This clonotype has a count of ten or more. The V gene is TRBV19, the J gene TRBJ2-3, with D possibly TRBD2 on 6 matching bases. Germline V CDR1 and CDR2: LNHDA, SQIVND (reference sequence). CDR3 length equals 16 residues. The V end was cut by 8 bases, the J end by 3 bases, with 21 bases between. The CDR3: CASRDLGGVRTDTQYF. CDR3 bases: TGTGCCAGTCGGGATCTTGGCGGGGTTCGGACAGATACGCAGTATTTT. The whole variable domain, remainder taken from reference TRBV19 and TRBJ2-3, is DGGITQSPKYLFRKEGQNVTLSCEQNLNHDAMYWYRQDPGQGLRLIYYSQIVNDFQKGDIAEGYSVSREKKESFPLTVTSAQKNPTAFYLCASRDLGGVRTDTQYFGPGTRLTVL.

This clonotype showed up many times. The J gene is TRBJ1-1, the V gene TRBV4-3, with unresolved D. This CDR3 region has 13 residues. CDR1 is LGHNA, CDR2 YSLEER, per germline. V was cut by 0 bases and J by 6 bases, with 8 bases left in between. The CDR3 coding sequence is TGCGCCAGCAGCCAAGAGTACGGCGCTGAAGCTTTCTTT. Residues: CASSQEYGAEAFF.

This clonotype was observed many times. The chain uses TRBV19 and TRBJ2-2; D uncertain. From germline, CDR1 is LNHDA and CDR2 SQIVND (reference sequence). The CDR3 has 13 amino acids. V was cut by 5 bases and J by 4 bases, with 8 bases left in between. CDR3 bases: TGTGCCAGTAGTGCGAGCACCACCGGGGAGCTGTTTTTT. Protein product: CASSASTTGELFF.

This clonotype appeared many times. The rearrangement joins TRBV14 to TRBJ2-7; D is ambiguous. This CDR3 region has 12 residues. Germline V CDR1 and CDR2: SGHDN, FVKESK. V was clipped by 1 base and J by 4 bases, with 5 bases between them. The CDR3 DNA reads TGTGCCAGCAGCCAAGCCTGGTACGAGCAGTACTTC. It codes for CASSQAWYEQYF.

About this clonotype itself: A much larger clonotype is one base distant, so this may be a read error. The rearrangement uses TRBV5-6 and TRBJ2-3, with 10 bases identical to TRBD1. Germline V gives CDR1 SGHDT, CDR2 YYEEEE. This CDR3 comprises 16 residues. This CDR3 reads CASSLGDRGYSDKQYF. Here the CDR3 DNA reads TGTGCCAGCAGCTTGGGGGACAGGGGTTATTCAGATAAGCAGTATTTT. Looking up the rest from reference TRBV5-6 and TRBJ2-3 gives the full variable domain: DAGVTQSPTHLIKTRGQQVTLRCSPKSGHDTVSWYQQALGQGPQFIFQYYEEEERQRGNFPDRFSGHQFPNYSSELNVNALLLGDSALYLCASSLGDRGYSDKQYFGPGTRLTVL.

This clonotype has at least ten counts. The gene calls are TRBV5-1 and TRBJ1-1; D remains ambiguous. Germline CDR1 SGHRS, CDR2 YFSETQ. This CDR3 comprises 14 residues. V lost 0 bases and J 1 base, leaving 7 bases between the germline ends. The CDR3 nucleotides are TGCGCCAGCAGCTTGGCCAATTGGAACACTGAAGCTTTCTTT. It codes for CASSLANWNTEAFF.

Many counts were recorded for this clonotype. This sequence joins TRBV12-3 or TRBV12-4 and TRBJ1-4, with D perhaps matching TRBD1 (5 bases). The CDR3 runs 15 residues. Trimming left V 3 bases short and J 8 bases short, with 16 bases between. The CDR3 here is CASSFRGRREEKLFF. In DNA form, the CDR3 reads TGTGCCAGCAGTTTCCGGGGACGCCGCGAGGAAAAACTGTTTTTT.

This clonotype was seen more than once but under ten times. CDR3 in amino acids: CASSHYRGTGGANEKLFF. CDR3 DNA: TGCGCCAGCAGCCACTATAGGGGCACAGGGGGCGCGAATGAAAAACTGTTTTTT. J is TRBJ1-4 and V is TRBV4-1, with 9 bases lining up with TRBD1. The CDR3 runs to 18 residues. Germline V gene sequence: CDR1 MGHRA, CDR2 YSYEKL. V dropped 3 bases and J dropped 5; count of bases not matched to a gene: 13.

A few counts support this clonotype. This sequence joins TRBV6-5 and TRBJ2-5, with D possibly matching TRBD1 (6 bases). V dropped 5 bases and J dropped 2 bases, with 15 bases sitting between them. There are 15 residues in the CDR3. Germline V gives CDR1 MNHEY, CDR2 SVGAGI. This CDR3 is CASSIDRLGQETQYF. DNA of the CDR3: TGTGCCAGCAGTATCGACAGGTTAGGGCAAGAGACCCAGTACTTC.

V is TRBV7-9 and J is TRBJ2-1; tentative D call: TRBD2 (5 bases). Trimming left V 6 bases short and J 0 bases short, with 12 bases between. The V gene's germline CDR1 is SEHNR and CDR2 FQNEAQ (reference sequence). This CDR3 comprises 15 residues. The CDR3 nucleotides are TGTGCCAGCAGAAACGGACTGAGCTCCTACAATGAGCAGTTCTTC. Translated, it gives CASRNGLSSYNEQFF.

Comment on this clonotype: One base away lies a much larger clone, so this may be a sequencing read error. The CDR3 sequence is CVSSEDMGQRNPYTEAFF. The CDR3 DNA reads as TGCGTCAGCAGTGAGGATATGGGACAGAGAAATCCGTACACTGAAGCTTTCTTT. The chain has TRBV10-2 and TRBJ1-1; 7 nucleotides align to TRBD1. The CDR3 spans 18 residues. Germline V gives CDR1 WSHSY, CDR2 SAAADI.

This clonotype came up many times. The J gene is TRBJ2-7, the V gene TRBV5-6; D may match TRBD1 or TRBD2 (5 bases each). V lost 3 bases, J lost 5 bases, and 9 bases lay in between. The length of the CDR3 is 12 residues. CDR1 SGHDT and CDR2 YYEEEE come from the germline V gene. CDR3 nucleotide sequence: TGTGCCAGCAGCTCCAGGGAGAACGAGCAGTACTTC. Translated, it gives CASSSRENEQYF.

This clonotype was seen repeatedly, ten times or more. V is TRBV30 and J is TRBJ2-7; D tentatively reads TRBD1 or TRBD2 (5 bases each). The CDR3 has 14 amino acids. Trimming took off 5 bases at V and 1 base at J, with 15 bases between the two ends. Germline loops: CDR1 GTSNPN, CDR2 SVGIG (reference sequence). CDR3 sequence reads: CAWGPGTASYEQYF. The CDR3 coding sequence is TGTGCCTGGGGACCCGGGACGGCATCCTACGAGCAGTACTTC. The full variable domain, its missing parts supplied by reference TRBV30 and TRBJ2-7, is SQTIHQWPATLVQPVGSPLSLECTVEGTSNPNLYWYRQAAGRGLQLLFYSVGIGQISSEVPQNLSASRPQDRQFILSSKKLLLSDSGFYLCAWGPGTASYEQYFGPGTRLTVT.

V gene TRBV2 combines with J gene TRBJ1-5; D ambiguous. Per the germline V gene, CDR1 is SNHLY and CDR2 is FYNNEI. CDR3 length: 12 amino acids. Trimming stripped 4 bases from V and 4 bases from J, with 5 bases between. CDR3 coding DNA: TGTGCCAGCAGTGGGGGAAATCAGCCCCAGCATTTT. Its translation is CASSGGNQPQHF.

Ten or more counts support this clonotype. This chain connects TRBV5-1 to TRBJ2-7; a possible D gene is TRBD1 (6 bases). Germline-derived CDR1 and CDR2 are SGHRS and YFSETQ. This CDR3 has 16 residues. The V gene lost 3 bases and the J gene lost 5 bases, with 21 bases spanning the gap. DNA of the CDR3: TGCGCCAGCAGCTCCCGCACAGGGTGGGACAAGAACGAGCAGTACTTC. This translates into CASSSRTGWDKNEQYF. Looking up the rest from reference TRBV5-1 and TRBJ2-7 gives the full variable domain: KAGVTQTPRYLIKTRGQQVTLSCSPISGHRSVSWYQQTPGQGLQFLFEYFSETQRNKGNFPGRFSGRQFSNSRSEMNVSTLELGDSALYLCASSSRTGWDKNEQYFGPGTRLTVT.

A remark on this clonotype: Lacking the conserved final phenylalanine or tryptophan, this CDR3 likely reflects a read error. The CDR3 loop reads CASSSRGGAPGYTV. The CDR3 nucleotides read TGTGCCAGCAGCTCACGCGGAGGGGCGCCTGGCTACACCGTC. The chain joins TRBV5-3 to TRBJ1-2; D might be TRBD1 (5 bases). TRBV5-3 has ORF status, its function being uncertain. This CDR3 has 14 residues.

Worth noting for this clonotype: This may arise from a read error, as a much more abundant clone is one base away. The rearrangement joins TRBV3-1 to TRBJ2-3, with 8 bases lining up with TRBD2. V lost 4 bases, J lost 0 bases, and 12 bases stayed unmatched. Germline-derived CDR1 and CDR2 are LGHDT and YNNKEL (reference sequence). The CDR3 runs to 18 residues. CDR3: CASSPGPAGATSTDTQYF. DNA for the CDR3: TGTGCCAGCAGCCCGGGACCAGCGGGAGCGACTAGCACAGATACGCAGTATTTT.

Comment on this clonotype: At one of its ends the junction is not consistent with the germline gene, which may arise from a read error. The V and J genes are TRBV5-3 and TRBJ2-7; D unclear. TRBV5-3 is recorded as an ORF, its role being uncertain. The CDR3 length is 14 residues. CDR3 region: CASSLKELSYEQYF. CDR3 nucleotide sequence: TGTGCCAGCAGCTTGAAGGAGCTATCCTACGAGCAGTACTTC.

On this clonotype: This may arise from a read error, as a much more abundant clone is one base away. The rearrangement uses TRBV25-1 and TRBJ2-2; D is undetermined. The CDR3 length is 15 residues. Germline CDR1 and CDR2: MGHDK and SYGVNS. Written as DNA, the CDR3 is TGTGCCGGCAGTTTCACTCCCGGGAACACCGGGGAGCTGTTTTTT. Translation gives CAGSFTPGNTGELFF.

A remark on this clonotype: Being one base from a much bigger clone, this may be a read error. The chain links TRBV3-1 to TRBJ2-2, with a weak D call TRBD2 (6 bases). Trimming stripped 0 bases from V and 6 bases from J, with 17 bases between. Per germline, CDR1 LGHDT and CDR2 YNNKEL (reference sequence). The CDR3 is 17 residues long. This CDR3 reads CASSQDVSGDGAGELFF. The CDR3 DNA reads TGTGCCAGCAGCCAAGATGTCTCGGGAGATGGCGCCGGGGAGCTGTTTTTT.

This clonotype came up a few times. A read error may explain this, as a much larger clone is one base away. The rearrangement links TRBV5-4 to TRBJ1-4, with 10 nucleotides matching TRBD1. The CDR3 consists of 19 residues. Germline assignment: CDR1 SGHNT and CDR2 YYREEE (reference sequence). CDR3 loop: CASSQLPGQGPATNEELFF. CDR3 sequence (DNA): TGTGCCAGCAGCCAACTACCGGGACAGGGGCCTGCAACTAATGAAGAACTGTTTTTT.

Of note for this clonotype: One base away lies a much larger clone, so this may be a sequencing read error. The conserved final phenylalanine or tryptophan is absent from the CDR3, which likely points to a read error. The chain uses TRBV4-3 and TRBJ1-1, with D hard to call. V dropped 1 base and J dropped 0 bases, with 9 bases sitting between them. CDR1 is LGHNA and CDR2 is YSLEER in the germline V gene. The CDR3 contains 15 residues. CDR3 residues: CASSQGAALNTEAFL. The CDR3 DNA reads TGCGCCAGCAGCCAAGGGGCAGCTTTGAACACTGAAGCTTTCCTT.

There are a few counts of this clonotype. The J gene is TRBJ2-1, the V gene TRBV9, with D perhaps TRBD2 (5 bases). V was pared by 6 bases and J by 5 bases, with 21 bases between. This CDR3 has 16 amino acids. Germline V gives CDR1 SGDLS, CDR2 YYNGEE. The CDR3 DNA is TGTGCCAGCACCCCATCAGGTGGCGGGCGACACAATGAGCAGTTCTTC. Translation gives CASTPSGGGRHNEQFF.

This clonotype has just one count. A much larger clone differs by one base, so this may be a read error. The J gene is TRBJ2-3, the V gene TRBV2; D unresolved. This CDR3 region has 13 residues. Trimming took 2 bases from V and 7 from J, leaving 10 bases between them. Germline V gene sequence: CDR1 SNHLY, CDR2 FYNNEI. The CDR3 is CASSEQTVNTQYF. CDR3 coding DNA: TGTGCCAGCAGTGAACAGACCGTCAATACGCAGTATTTT.